This TCR beta chain appears in the sequencing data of a study of cytomegalovirus exposure and HLA in healthy donors. Study conclusions and caveats: Later findings reportedly placed an Asian-associated ancestry cluster below the approximately 670-donor mean for N-insertions. Association of a missense DCLRE1C variant with TCR beta V- and J-gene trimming was reported in a later analysis. A later analysis found TCR association rates differed by HLA locus, highest for DRB1 and lowest for HLA-C.

Germline V CDR1 and CDR2: SGDLS, YYNGEE. V shed 2 bases and J 0 bases; nucleotides not matched to a gene: 3. The length of the CDR3 is 15 residues. Amplification used 60 Vbeta primers and 13 Jbeta primers. Data came from immunoSEQ multiplex PCR; TCRdb stores just in-frame clones and leaves some out. This table has around 67,000 clones, 78% appearing once. Comment on this clone: Its target is unknown.

This sequence was found in a man aged 18 to 29 in good health and CMV-seropositive. This sequence joins TRBV9 and TRBJ2-3; 7 nucleotides agree with TRBD1. The sequenced material came from PBMCs. CDR3 bases: TGTGCCAGCAGCGTCAGACAGGGAAGCACAGATACGCAGTATTTT. Translating it yields CASSVRQGSTDTQYF.